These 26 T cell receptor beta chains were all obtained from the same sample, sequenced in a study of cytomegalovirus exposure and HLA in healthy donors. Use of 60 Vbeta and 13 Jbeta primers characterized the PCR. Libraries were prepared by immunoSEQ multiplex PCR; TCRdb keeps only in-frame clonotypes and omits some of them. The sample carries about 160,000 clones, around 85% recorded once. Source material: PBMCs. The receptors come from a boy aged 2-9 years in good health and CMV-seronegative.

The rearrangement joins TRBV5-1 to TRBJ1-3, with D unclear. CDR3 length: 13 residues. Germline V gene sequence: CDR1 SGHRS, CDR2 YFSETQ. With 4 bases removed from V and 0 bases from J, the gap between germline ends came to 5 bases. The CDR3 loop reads CASSGSSGNTIYF. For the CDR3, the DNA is TGCGCCAGCAGCGGCAGCTCTGGAAACACCATATATTTT.

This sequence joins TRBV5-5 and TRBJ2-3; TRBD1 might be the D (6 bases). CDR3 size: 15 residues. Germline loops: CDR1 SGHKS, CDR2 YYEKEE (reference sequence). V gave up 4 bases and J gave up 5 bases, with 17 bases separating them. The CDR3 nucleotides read TGTGCCAGCAGCCGCTACAGGGAGTCCAGAGATACGCAGTATTTT. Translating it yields CASSRYRESRDTQYF.

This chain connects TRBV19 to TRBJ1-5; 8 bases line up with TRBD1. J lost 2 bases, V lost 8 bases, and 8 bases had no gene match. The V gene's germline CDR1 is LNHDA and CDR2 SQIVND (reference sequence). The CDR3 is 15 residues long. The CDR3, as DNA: TGTGCCAGTCGAAAGGACAGGGCGGGCAATCAGCCCCAGCATTTT. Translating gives CASRKDRAGNQPQHF.

The CDR3 coding sequence is TGTGCCAGCAGCCAGAGCACAGGGAGGGTAGGCTACGAGCAGTACTTC. It is translated as CASSQSTGRVGYEQYF. The chain carries TRBV7-9 and TRBJ2-7, with D perhaps TRBD2 (7 bases). Trimming stripped 5 bases from V and 3 bases from J, with 20 bases between. From germline, CDR1 is SEHNR and CDR2 FQNEAQ (reference sequence). The CDR3 runs 16 residues. Variable domain in full (rest from reference TRBV7-9 and TRBJ2-7): DTGVSQNPRHKITKRGQNVTFRCDPISEHNRLYWYRQTLGQGPEFLTYFQNEAQLEKSRLLSDRFSAERPKGSFSTLEIQRTEQGDSAMYLCASSQSTGRVGYEQYFGPGTRLTVT.

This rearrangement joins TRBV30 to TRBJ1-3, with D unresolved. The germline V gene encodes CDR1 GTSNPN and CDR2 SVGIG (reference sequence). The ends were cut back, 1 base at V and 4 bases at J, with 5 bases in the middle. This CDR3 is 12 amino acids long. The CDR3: CAWSGEGNTIYF. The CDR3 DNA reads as TGTGCCTGGAGTGGAGAAGGAAACACCATATATTTT.

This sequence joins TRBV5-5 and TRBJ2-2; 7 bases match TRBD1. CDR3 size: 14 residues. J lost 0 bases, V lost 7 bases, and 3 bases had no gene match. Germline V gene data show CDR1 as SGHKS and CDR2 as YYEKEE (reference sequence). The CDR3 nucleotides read TGTGCCAGCTCTGACAGGGCGAACACCGGGGAGCTGTTTTTT. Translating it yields CASSDRANTGELFF.

CDR3 nucleotide sequence: TGTGCCAGTAGTCAGGGGAAAGGGGTGAAGAACACTGAAGCTTTCTTT. This codes for CASSQGKGVKNTEAFF. This chain connects TRBV19 to TRBJ1-1; D perhaps matches TRBD1 (6 bases). CDR1 is LNHDA and CDR2 is SQIVND in the germline V gene (reference sequence). CDR3 length equals 16 residues. Trimming cost V 5 bases and J 1 base, with 17 bases left between them.

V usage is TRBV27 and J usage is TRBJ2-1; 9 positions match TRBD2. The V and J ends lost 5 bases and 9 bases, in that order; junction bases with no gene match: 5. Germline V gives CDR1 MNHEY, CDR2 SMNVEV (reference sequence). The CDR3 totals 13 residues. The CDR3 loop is CASSGREGREQFF. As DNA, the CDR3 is TGTGCCAGCAGTGGGCGGGAGGGCCGTGAGCAGTTCTTC.

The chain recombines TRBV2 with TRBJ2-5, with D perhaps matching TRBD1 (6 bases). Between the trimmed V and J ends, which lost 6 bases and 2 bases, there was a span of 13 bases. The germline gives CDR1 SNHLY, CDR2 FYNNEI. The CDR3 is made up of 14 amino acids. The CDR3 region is CASRVTGLQETQYF. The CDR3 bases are TGTGCCAGCAGGGTAACAGGGCTACAAGAGACCCAGTACTTC.

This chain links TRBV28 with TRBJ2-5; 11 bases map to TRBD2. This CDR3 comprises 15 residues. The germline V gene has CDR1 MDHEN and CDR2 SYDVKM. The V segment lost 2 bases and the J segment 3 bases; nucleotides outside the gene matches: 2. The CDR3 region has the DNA TGTGCCAGCAGTTTACTAGCGGGGGGAAAAGAGACCCAGTACTTC. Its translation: CASSLLAGGKETQYF.

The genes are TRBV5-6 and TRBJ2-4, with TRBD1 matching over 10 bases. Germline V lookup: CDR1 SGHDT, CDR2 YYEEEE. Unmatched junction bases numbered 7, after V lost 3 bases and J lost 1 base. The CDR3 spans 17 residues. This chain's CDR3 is CASSWQTGGFAKNIQYF. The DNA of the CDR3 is TGTGCCAGCAGCTGGCAGACAGGGGGCTTCGCCAAAAACATTCAGTACTTC.

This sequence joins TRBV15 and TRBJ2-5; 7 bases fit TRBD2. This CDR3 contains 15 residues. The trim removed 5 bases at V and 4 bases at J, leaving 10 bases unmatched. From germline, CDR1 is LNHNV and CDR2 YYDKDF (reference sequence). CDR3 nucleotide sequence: TGTGCCACCAGCTCCGGGGCGGGAGAGGCAGAGACCCAGTACTTC. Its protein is CATSSGAGEAETQYF.

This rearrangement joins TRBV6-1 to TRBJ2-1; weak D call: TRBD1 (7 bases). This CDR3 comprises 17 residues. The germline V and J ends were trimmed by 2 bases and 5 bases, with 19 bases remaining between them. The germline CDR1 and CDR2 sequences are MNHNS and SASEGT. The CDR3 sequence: CASSERLWQGEDNEQFF. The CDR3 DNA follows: TGTGCCAGCAGTGAACGACTTTGGCAGGGGGAGGACAATGAGCAGTTCTTC.

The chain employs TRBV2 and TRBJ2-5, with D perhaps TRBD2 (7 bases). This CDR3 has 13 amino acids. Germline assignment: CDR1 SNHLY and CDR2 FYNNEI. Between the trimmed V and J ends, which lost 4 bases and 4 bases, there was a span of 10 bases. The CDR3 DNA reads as TGTGCCAGCAGTGTTAGGGGGGGAGAGACCCAGTACTTC. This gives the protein CASSVRGGETQYF.

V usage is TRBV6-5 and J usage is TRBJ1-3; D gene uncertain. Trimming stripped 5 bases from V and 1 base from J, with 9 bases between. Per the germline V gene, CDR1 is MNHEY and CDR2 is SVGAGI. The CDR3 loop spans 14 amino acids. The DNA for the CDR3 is TGTGCCAGCAGTCCCGTCACATCTGGAAACACCATATATTTT. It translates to CASSPVTSGNTIYF.

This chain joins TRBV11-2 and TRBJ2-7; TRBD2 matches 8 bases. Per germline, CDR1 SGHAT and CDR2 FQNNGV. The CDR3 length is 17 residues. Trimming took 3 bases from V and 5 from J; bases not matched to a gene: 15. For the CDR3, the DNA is TGTGCCAGCAGCTTTACAACCGGGACTAGTCGCTGGCACGAGCAGTACGTC. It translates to CASSFTTGTSRWHEQYV.

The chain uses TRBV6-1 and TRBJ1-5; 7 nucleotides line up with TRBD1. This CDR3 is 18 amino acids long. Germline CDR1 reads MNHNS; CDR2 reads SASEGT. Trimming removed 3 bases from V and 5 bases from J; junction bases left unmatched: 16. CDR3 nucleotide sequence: TGTGCCAGCAGTGACCCCCCAAGGACAGGTCGAAGGGATCAGCCCCAGCATTTT. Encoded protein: CASSDPPRTGRRDQPQHF.

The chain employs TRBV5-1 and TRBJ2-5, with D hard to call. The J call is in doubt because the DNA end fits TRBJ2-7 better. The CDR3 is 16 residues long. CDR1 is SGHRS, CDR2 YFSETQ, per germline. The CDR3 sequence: CASSLNNSLPRSEQYF. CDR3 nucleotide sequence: TGCGCCAGCAGCCTCAATAACTCTTTGCCGAGGAGCGAGCAGTACTTC.

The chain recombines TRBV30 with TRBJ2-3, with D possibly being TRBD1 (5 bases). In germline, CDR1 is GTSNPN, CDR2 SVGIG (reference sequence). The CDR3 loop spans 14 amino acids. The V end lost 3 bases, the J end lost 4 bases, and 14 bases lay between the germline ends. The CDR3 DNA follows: TGTGCCTGGAGCCAGGGTTCAGGAGCAGATACGCAGTATTTT. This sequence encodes CAWSQGSGADTQYF.

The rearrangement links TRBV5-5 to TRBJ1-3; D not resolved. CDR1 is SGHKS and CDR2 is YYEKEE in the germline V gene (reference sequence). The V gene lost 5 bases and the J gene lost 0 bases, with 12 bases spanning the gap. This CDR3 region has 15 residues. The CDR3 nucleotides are TGTGCCAGCAGACTAGACGGCTACTCTGGAAACACCATATATTTT. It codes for CASRLDGYSGNTIYF.

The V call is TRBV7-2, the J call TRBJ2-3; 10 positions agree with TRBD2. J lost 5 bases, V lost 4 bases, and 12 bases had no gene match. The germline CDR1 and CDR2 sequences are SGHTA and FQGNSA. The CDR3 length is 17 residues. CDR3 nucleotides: TGTGCCAGCAGCTCCTGGGCCCTAGCGGGAGTGGGAGATACGCAGTATTTT. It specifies CASSSWALAGVGDTQYF.

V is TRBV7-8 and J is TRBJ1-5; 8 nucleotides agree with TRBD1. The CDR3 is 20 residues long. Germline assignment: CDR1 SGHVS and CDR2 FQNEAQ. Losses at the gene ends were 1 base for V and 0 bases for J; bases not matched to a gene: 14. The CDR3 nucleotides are TGTGCCAGCAGCTTAGAGGGATCCCGGACAGGGCTCTATAGCAATCAGCCCCAGCATTTT. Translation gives CASSLEGSRTGLYSNQPQHF.

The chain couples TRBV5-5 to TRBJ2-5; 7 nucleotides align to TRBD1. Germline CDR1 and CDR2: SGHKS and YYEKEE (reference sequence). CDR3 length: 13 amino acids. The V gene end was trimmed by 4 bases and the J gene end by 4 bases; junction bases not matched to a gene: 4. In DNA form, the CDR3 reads TGTGCCAGCAGCCTCCGGGACAGAGAGACCCAGTACTTC. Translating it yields CASSLRDRETQYF.

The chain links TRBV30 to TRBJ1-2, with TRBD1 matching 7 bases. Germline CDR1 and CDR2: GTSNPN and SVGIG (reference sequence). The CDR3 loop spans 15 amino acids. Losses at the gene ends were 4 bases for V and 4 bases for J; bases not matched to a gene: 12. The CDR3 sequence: CAWMKVGQKLYGYTF. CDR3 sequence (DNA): TGTGCCTGGATGAAAGTGGGACAGAAGCTCTATGGCTACACCTTC.

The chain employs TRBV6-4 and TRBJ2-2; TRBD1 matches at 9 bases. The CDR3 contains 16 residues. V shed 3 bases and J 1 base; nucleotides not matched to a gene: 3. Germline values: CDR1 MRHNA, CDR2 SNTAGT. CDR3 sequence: CASSEMGQGNTGELFF. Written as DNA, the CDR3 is TGTGCCAGCAGTGAGATGGGACAGGGGAACACCGGGGAGCTGTTTTTT.

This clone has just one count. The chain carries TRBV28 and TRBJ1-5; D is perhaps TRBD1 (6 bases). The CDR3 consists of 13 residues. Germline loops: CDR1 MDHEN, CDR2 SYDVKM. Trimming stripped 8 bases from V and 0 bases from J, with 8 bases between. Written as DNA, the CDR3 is TGTGCCAGCGAACAGGGTAGCAATCAGCCCCAGCATTTT. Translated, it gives CASEQGSNQPQHF.